This entry concerns a single T cell receptor beta chain. The antigen remains undetermined. These data come from a study of shared clonotypes between healthy human individuals. In the study overall: Ranging from 18 to 49 in age, donors were two women and three men. Donors had three CD4 naive, three CD4 memory, two CD8 naive and one CD8 memory plate apiece. Broader study findings: Larger estimated richness was generally seen in naive subsets than in memory subsets.

The input for sorted-subset replicate PCRs was approximately 200 ng DNA, 25,000 to 35,000 T cell genomes. The protocol was immunoSEQ multiplex PCR, while the TCRdb copy is restricted to in-frame clones and leaves out a portion. Of roughly 2.1 million clones detected, approximately 94% appear once; the ten largest clones hold approximately 1.7%. The naive CD8 population came from CD45RO-negative cells selected for CCR7, without terminally differentiated effector memory CD45RA+ cells. In germline, CDR1 is SGHTA, CDR2 FQGNSA. V was clipped by 5 bases and J by 7 bases; unmatched bases: 15. This CDR3 has 16 amino acids.

The receptor's source is a young man in good health. Some clones in this sample may be carry-over from other donors' samples. The chain employs TRBV7-2 and TRBJ2-7; 9 bases align to TRBD1. Sequencing was done on a sample of naive CD8+ T cells from PBMCs. The CDR3 sequence is CASSDRPTGGTTEQYF. DNA of the CDR3: TGTGCCAGCAGCGATCGACCGACAGGGGGGACCACGGAGCAGTACTTC.